This TCR beta chain appears in the sequencing data of a study of CD8 T cells in ankylosing spondylitis. TCRdb passed the 5' RACE reads through MiXCR, listing each CDR3 protein once. The sample lists roughly 150,000 distinct CDR3 sequences; around a third were seen once. This CDR3 spans 13 amino acids. V gave up 7 bases and J gave up 3 bases, with 11 bases separating them. Germline V lookup: CDR1 SNHLY, CDR2 FYNNEI. The study, taken as a whole, reports: One TCR beta motif, made up of about 8 highly homologous variants, appeared characteristic of ankylosing spondylitis blood. Several of the motif variants were reported before in synovial fluid and blood from reactive arthritis.

This clonotype has a count of ten or more. Its antigen is undetermined. The sequence came from a male donor with ankylosing spondylitis. This chain links TRBV2 with TRBJ2-3; D is uncertain. The sequenced material came from synovial fluid, either unsorted or a sorted T cell fraction (not recorded which). The CDR3 sequence: CASTRMVTDTQYF. CDR3 bases: TGTGCCAGCACTAGGATGGTAACAGATACGCAGTATTTT.